This paragraph reports one TCR beta chain. Trimming removed 2 bases from V and 11 bases from J, with 15 bases in between. Germline CDR1 LNHDA, CDR2 SQIVND (reference sequence). CDR3 length equals 13 residues. Method: immunoSEQ multiplex PCR; TCRdb's copy keeps in-frame clones and lacks some. The sample records 95,000 to 150,000 clones, around 86% being singletons. This record belongs to a study of blood T cell repertoires in COVID-19. The V call is TRBV19, the J call TRBJ1-1, with D unresolved. What was sequenced was peripheral blood. This TCR was recovered from a man aged 35 to 55 with acute or convalescent COVID-19. CDR3 loop: CASSIRAGNQAFF. The DNA for the CDR3 is TGTGCCAGTAGTATAAGGGCGGGGAACCAGGCTTTCTTT. The full variable domain, with the rest looked up from reference TRBV19 and TRBJ1-1, is DGGITQSPKYLFRKEGQNVTLSCEQNLNHDAMYWYRQDPGQGLRLIYYSQIVNDFQKGDIAEGYSVSREKKESFPLTVTSAQKNPTAFYLCASSIRAGNQAFFGQGTRLTVV.